This TCR beta chain derives from a study of type 1 and type 2 diabetes patients. Study overall: Participants included type 1 and type 2 diabetes patients plus nondiabetic controls. Notes on the study in general: Type 2 diabetes repertoires were more diverse than type 1 diabetes repertoires. A median of one highly-expanded CD4+ clone, covering approximately 4.1% of reads, occurred in type 2 diabetes.

Points on this clonotype: What it binds is not known.

Standard classification criteria confirmed type 1 or type 2 diabetes in all patients. CDR3 length: 13 residues. Germline loops: CDR1 SGHRS, CDR2 YFSETQ. Between the trimmed V and J ends, which lost 5 bases and 2 bases, there was a span of 11 bases. Amplification started from genomic DNA. Amplification of the beta chain CDR3 used 30 forward and 13 reverse multiplex primers. One entry per CDR3 protein results from TCRdb running MiXCR on the multiplex PCR reads. The table shows 270,000 or so distinct CDR3 sequences, with 45% to 60% occurring only once. The genes are TRBV5-1 and TRBJ2-7; possibly TRBD1 for D (6 bases). The clonotype comes from a man between 18 and 35 years old with type 2 diabetes. What was sequenced was peripheral blood mononuclear cells (PBMCs). This chain's CDR3 is CASSFRDTYEQYF. CDR3 DNA sequence: TGCGCCAGCAGTTTCCGGGACACCTACGAGCAGTACTTC. Filled out from reference TRBV5-1 and TRBJ2-7, the complete variable domain reads KAGVTQTPRYLIKTRGQQVTLSCSPISGHRSVSWYQQTPGQGLQFLFEYFSETQRNKGNFPGRFSGRQFSNSRSEMNVSTLELGDSALYLCASSFRDTYEQYFGPGTRLTVT.